This is a list of T cell receptor beta chains from one sample in a study of CD8 T cells in Susac syndrome. TCRdb fed the immunoSEQ multiplex PCR reads into MiXCR, producing one record per CDR3 protein. This table has about 150,000 distinct CDR3 sequences, approximately 96% appearing once. The specimen sequenced was CD8+ T cells from PBMCs. The receptors derive from a human donor with multiple sclerosis. The CDR3 runs from the conserved cysteine through the conserved F or W.

j_gene: TRBJ2-2
v_gene: TRBV24-1
CDR3aa: CATSEFGGQGPANTGELFF

j_gene: TRBJ2-1
v_gene: TRBV29-1
CDR3aa: CSVPQADEQFF

j_gene: TRBJ2-1
v_gene: TRBV11-2
CDR3aa: CASSLDEPHYNEQFF

j_gene: TRBJ2-7
v_gene: TRBV19
CDR3aa: CASSINPYEQYF

j_gene: TRBJ1-2
v_gene: TRBV29-1
CDR3aa: CSANLAGTHGYTF

j_gene: TRBJ2-7
v_gene: TRBV12-3/TRBV12-4
CDR3aa: CASSFSSDSYEQYF

j_gene: TRBJ2-7
v_gene: TRBV7-8
CDR3aa: CASSPQPGSSYEQYF

j_gene: TRBJ2-4
v_gene: TRBV2
CDR3aa: CASTGAKNIQYF

j_gene: TRBJ1-1
v_gene: TRBV29-1
CDR3aa: CSVVGVGILSTEAFF

j_gene: TRBJ2-1
v_gene: TRBV7-9
CDR3aa: CASVGTGTSGGEQFF

j_gene: TRBJ1-5
v_gene: TRBV12-3/TRBV12-4
CDR3aa: CASSSFDRGGRQPQHF

j_gene: TRBJ1-6
v_gene: TRBV9
CDR3aa: CASATGVGSPLHF

j_gene: TRBJ1-5
v_gene: TRBV6-2/TRBV6-3
CDR3aa: CASHPGQDLYSNQPQHF

j_gene: TRBJ2-5
v_gene: TRBV6-5
CDR3aa: CASSYSGTEGETQYF

j_gene: TRBJ2-1
v_gene: TRBV9
CDR3aa: CASSPRDNPLEQFF

j_gene: TRBJ1-1
v_gene: TRBV7-9
CDR3aa: CASSSLRDEAFF

j_gene: TRBJ2-1
v_gene: TRBV30
CDR3aa: CAWSVTWYEQFF

j_gene: TRBJ2-3
v_gene: TRBV6-5
CDR3aa: CASRNSGSTDTQYF

j_gene: TRBJ2-1
v_gene: TRBV7-9
CDR3aa: CASSSRLQPYNEQFF

j_gene: TRBJ2-7
v_gene: TRBV4-1
CDR3aa: CASSQRGTVGWYEQYF

j_gene: TRBJ2-7
v_gene: TRBV20-1
CDR3aa: CSARDKSGGIRNEQYF

j_gene: TRBJ2-3
v_gene: TRBV29-1
CDR3aa: CSVRGGLAGRTSDTQYF

j_gene: TRBJ1-2
v_gene: TRBV2
CDR3aa: CASLQGATYGYTF

j_gene: TRBJ1-2
v_gene: TRBV27
CDR3aa: CASSFSQSDGYTF

j_gene: TRBJ1-2
v_gene: TRBV5-6
CDR3aa: CASSLGQVDGYTF

j_gene: TRBJ2-1
v_gene: TRBV5-6
CDR3aa: CASSLGYPSSYNEQFF

j_gene: TRBJ1-2
v_gene: TRBV3-1
CDR3aa: CASSQAGEGLYGYTF

j_gene: TRBJ2-7
v_gene: TRBV5-1
CDR3aa: CASSSRDHRAEQYF

j_gene: TRBJ1-2
v_gene: TRBV29-1
CDR3aa: CSVLGKYGYTF

j_gene: TRBJ2-1
v_gene: TRBV20-1
CDR3aa: CSARDSGTGESNEQFF

j_gene: TRBJ2-1
v_gene: TRBV12-5
CDR3aa: CASAHRGNEQFF

j_gene: TRBJ1-2
v_gene: TRBV20-1
CDR3aa: CSARGRDGYTF

j_gene: TRBJ1-5
v_gene: TRBV4-1
CDR3aa: CASSHSGPGQPQHF

j_gene: TRBJ2-2
v_gene: TRBV4-1
CDR3aa: CASSPRAAGELFF

j_gene: TRBJ2-7
v_gene: TRBV5-1
CDR3aa: CASSLALTYEQYF

j_gene: TRBJ2-7
v_gene: TRBV6-1
CDR3aa: CASSERPGPGYEQYF

j_gene: TRBJ2-2
v_gene: TRBV20-1
CDR3aa: CSARPFLAGGGELFF

j_gene: TRBJ2-7
v_gene: TRBV12-3/TRBV12-4
CDR3aa: CASRGGSRSEQYF

j_gene: TRBJ2-2
v_gene: TRBV9
CDR3aa: CASSGRGTGELFF

j_gene: TRBJ2-7
v_gene: TRBV29-1
CDR3aa: CSVEEWGTVAYEQYF

j_gene: TRBJ1-5
v_gene: TRBV27
CDR3aa: CASSWGSNQPQHF

j_gene: TRBJ2-7
v_gene: TRBV5-4
CDR3aa: CASSWRGYEQYF

j_gene: TRBJ1-1
v_gene: TRBV3-1
CDR3aa: CASSQEGSGRLGEAFF

j_gene: TRBJ1-2
v_gene: TRBV27
CDR3aa: CASSPQGALGDGYTF

j_gene: TRBJ1-2
v_gene: TRBV5-6
CDR3aa: CASSYPNYYGYTF

j_gene: TRBJ1-1
v_gene: TRBV29-1
CDR3aa: CSANGGPNTEAFF

j_gene: TRBJ1-1
v_gene: TRBV9
CDR3aa: CASSVAAKSEAFF

j_gene: TRBJ1-2
v_gene: TRBV3-1
CDR3aa: CASSHDRAVDYGYTF

j_gene: TRBJ2-3
v_gene: TRBV7-9
CDR3aa: CASSSSPTGFQGDTQYF

j_gene: TRBJ1-5
v_gene: TRBV27
CDR3aa: CASSLYRDSNQPQHF

j_gene: TRBJ1-4
v_gene: TRBV29-1
CDR3aa: CSVGWNEKLFF

j_gene: TRBJ1-5
v_gene: TRBV5-1
CDR3aa: CASRLAHGINQPQHF

j_gene: TRBJ1-1
v_gene: TRBV30
CDR3aa: CAWVYTEAFF

j_gene: TRBJ2-5
v_gene: TRBV7-2
CDR3aa: CASSLKVYQETQYF